This note documents a single T cell receptor (beta chain) sequence. Its antigen remains unidentified. Each population that was sorted was more than 95% pure. Germline V gene data show CDR1 as SGHTA and CDR2 as FQGNSA. V was pared by 5 bases and J by 5 bases, with 5 bases of the junction left unmatched. The CDR3 sequence is 15 residues long. Reverse transcription of all isolated RNA meant that expressed TCRB transcripts were sequenced. Assay: immunoSEQ multiplex PCR; the TCRdb copy retains only in-frame clones and omits some. Among some 360,000 clones, around a tenth were seen once, and the ten largest hold about 0.63%. The sample originates from a study of beta chain features in type 1 diabetes. Study results and limitations: Shorter templates might be favored by PCR, equally in patients and controls. There were fewer insertions and more deletions at the VDJ junctions of type 1 diabetes patients. Across all four CD4+ subsets, people with type 1 diabetes showed modestly shorter TCRB CDR3s.

Sequenced input: central memory CD4+ T cells from blood. The rearrangement links TRBV7-2 to TRBJ2-4, with TRBD2 identical over 11 bases. The TCR comes from a man aged 25 to 40 with type 1 diabetes. In nucleotides, the CDR3 is TGTGCCAGCAGCCGGCTAGCGGGAGGAGAAAACATTCAGTACTTC. Translated: CASSRLAGGENIQYF. The whole variable domain, remainder taken from reference TRBV7-2 and TRBJ2-4, is GAGVSQSPSNKVTEKGKDVELRCDPISGHTALYWYRQSLGQGLEFLIYFQGNSAPDKSGLPSDRFSAERTGGSVSTLTIQRTQQEDSAVYLCASSRLAGGENIQYFGAGTRLSVL.